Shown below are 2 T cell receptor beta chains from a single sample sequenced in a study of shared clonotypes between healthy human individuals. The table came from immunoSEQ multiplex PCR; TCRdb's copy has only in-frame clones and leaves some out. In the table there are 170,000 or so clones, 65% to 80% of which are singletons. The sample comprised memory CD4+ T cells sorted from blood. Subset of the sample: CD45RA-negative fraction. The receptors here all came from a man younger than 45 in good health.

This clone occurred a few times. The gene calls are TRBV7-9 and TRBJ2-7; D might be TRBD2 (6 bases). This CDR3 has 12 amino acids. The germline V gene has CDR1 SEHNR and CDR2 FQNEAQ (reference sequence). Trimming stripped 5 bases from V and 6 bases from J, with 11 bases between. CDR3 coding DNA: TGTGCCAGCAGCCCACTAGCAAGCGAGCAGTACTTC. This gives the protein CASSPLASEQYF.

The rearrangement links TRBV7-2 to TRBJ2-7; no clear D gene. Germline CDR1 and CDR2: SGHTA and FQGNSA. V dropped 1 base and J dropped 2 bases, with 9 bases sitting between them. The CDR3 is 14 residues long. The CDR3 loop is CASSLVALAYEQYF. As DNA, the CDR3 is TGTGCCAGCAGCTTAGTCGCCCTAGCCTACGAGCAGTACTTC.